The clone carrying this TCR beta chain was seen at least ten times. Antigen: not known. Uncontrolled infection, other autoimmune disease, pregnancy or lactation barred patients from enrollment. The CDR3 is made up of 12 amino acids. V dropped 5 bases and J dropped 0 bases, with 2 bases sitting between them. CDR1 is SNHLY, CDR2 FYNNEI, per germline. The source of the sample is a study of T cells in Graves' hyperthyroidism and ophthalmopathy. Study-wide background: At the time of initial diagnosis and before any treatment, peripheral blood was collected. Study findings and constraints: Ophthalmopathy was told apart from stable hyperthyroidism by a 13 V-J model.

What was amplified from RNA transcripts were TCR beta CDR3 regions. TCR CDR3 regions were first amplified by RT-PCR with HTBI primers. TCRdb passed the multiplex PCR reads through MiXCR, listing each CDR3 protein once. The sample has around 420,000 distinct CDR3 sequences; 15% to 17% are singletons. This TCR came from a woman between 18 and 29 years old with Graves' hyperthyroidism. The chain joins TRBV2 to TRBJ1-3; D remains unclear. The sample consisted of blood. The CDR3 coding sequence is TGTGCCAGCAGTCCCTCTGGAAACACCATATATTTT. Its protein product is CASSPSGNTIYF.